This T cell receptor beta chain was documented in a study of metastatic and nonmetastatic thyroid tumors. The wider study: The study looked at repertoires side by side in blood and in tumor or nodule tissue from malignant and benign thyroid patients. Study-wide findings and caveats: Compared with benign nodules, malignant thyroid tumors were reported to have significantly higher TCR beta diversity in both blood and tumor.

With MiXCR, TCRdb called clones anew from the PCR reads. The repertoire holds tens of thousands of clones, with roughly 38% as singletons. Germline V gene sequence: CDR1 KGHDR, CDR2 SFDVKD. V was clipped by 6 bases and J by 9 bases, with 10 bases between them. The CDR3 runs 11 residues. Not a single patient had been given any form of treatment at any point before undergoing thyroid surgery. A few counts support this clone. As yet, its antigen is unknown. The material sequenced was tumor tissue. The TCR sequence derives from a female donor with papillary thyroid cancer or a benign thyroid nodule (not recorded which). Some clones in this sample may be carry-over from other donors' samples. The J gene is TRBJ1-1, the V gene TRBV24-1; D not resolved. CDR3 region: CATSSVGQAFF. In DNA form, the CDR3 reads TGTGCCACCAGTTCGGTTGGCCAAGCTTTCTTT.